This T cell receptor beta chain was sequenced in a study of cytomegalovirus exposure and HLA in healthy donors. This clone was seen a few times. The PCR was carried out with 60 Vbeta primers and 13 Jbeta primers. TCRdb's table, derived via immunoSEQ multiplex PCR, lists solely in-frame clones and lacks some. The sample holds about 140,000 clones, roughly three quarters seen once. It was healthy bone marrow donors who served as donors. What was sequenced was PBMCs. This sequence originates from a man between 60 and 75 years old in good health and CMV-seronegative.

The CDR3 region is CASSYSGTGTGQPQHF. The CDR3 DNA reads TGTGCCAGCAGTTACTCCGGGACAGGGACGGGTCAGCCCCAGCATTTT. The chain is built from TRBV6-5 and TRBJ1-5; TRBD1 matches at 9 bases. This CDR3 region has 16 residues. With V trimmed by 0 bases and J by 6 bases, 6 bases remained unmatched. Looked up from germline, CDR1 is MNHEY and CDR2 is SVGAGI.